The entry that follows covers one T cell receptor beta chain sequence. The antigen is undetermined. The sample comes from a study of T cell repertoires in cytomegalovirus infection. This CDR3 contains 14 residues. The J segment lost 1 base and the V segment lost 5 bases, leaving 1 base of the junction unmatched. Germline CDR1 SGHTA, CDR2 FQGNSA. One entry per CDR3 protein, called by TCRdb with MiXCR from the reads. The repertoire holds about 280,000 distinct CDR3 sequences, less than 25% seen once, with roughly a fifth in the top ten. This TCR derives from a human donor in good health (CMV status not recorded). Some clones in this sample may be carry-over from other donors' samples. The specimen comprised cultured PBMCs, sampled from culture after CMV antigen stimulation. The chain is built from TRBV7-2 and TRBJ2-3, with 9 bases identical to TRBD2. The CDR3, as DNA: TGTGCCAGCAGCCGGACTAGCGGCACAGATACGCAGTATTTT. Protein: CASSRTSGTDTQYF. Full variable domain (outside the CDR3, taken from reference TRBV7-2 and TRBJ2-3): GAGVSQSPSNKVTEKGKDVELRCDPISGHTALYWYRQSLGQGLEFLIYFQGNSAPDKSGLPSDRFSAERTGGSVSTLTIQRTQQEDSAVYLCASSRTSGTDTQYFGPGTRLTVL.